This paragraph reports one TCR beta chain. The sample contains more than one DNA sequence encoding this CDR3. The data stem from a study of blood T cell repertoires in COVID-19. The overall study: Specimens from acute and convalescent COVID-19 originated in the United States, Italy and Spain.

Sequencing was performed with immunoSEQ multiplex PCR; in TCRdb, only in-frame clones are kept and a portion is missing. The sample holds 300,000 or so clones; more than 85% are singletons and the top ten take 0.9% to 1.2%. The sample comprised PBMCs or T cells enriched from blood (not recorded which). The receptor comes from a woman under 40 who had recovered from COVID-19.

CDR3 sequence (DNA): TGCGCCAGCAGCCAAGAAAGGGGGGGGTCCTACGAGCAGTACTTC. This translates into CASSQERGGSYEQYF. The rearrangement uses TRBV4-1 and TRBJ2-7, with D maybe TRBD2 (7 bases). Trimming removed 0 bases at V and 1 base at J, with 10 bases between. This CDR3 is built from 15 residues. Looked up from germline, CDR1 is MGHRA and CDR2 is YSYEKL.